The present T cell receptor beta chain was sequenced within a study of blood T cell repertoires in COVID-19. Study context: Acute and convalescent COVID-19 specimens originated in the United States, Italy and Spain. In each case, the material was cDNA or gDNA derived from T cells, B-cell-depleted T cells, or PBMCs.

The sample holds one count of this clone. CDR3 length: 15 residues. Germline lookup yields CDR1 MNHNY and CDR2 SVGAGI (reference sequence). V was pared by 4 bases and J by 0 bases, with 11 bases between. Per the authors' pipeline: Nucleated cell counts were estimated from reference gene primer amplification. Clones were read by immunoSEQ multiplex PCR, and TCRdb kept only the in-frame ones, dropping some. V and J calls and clone size are given by that table; D and trimming were obtained from the DNA. The data hold 130,000 or so clones, with around 81% observed a single time. This clonotype was sampled from a woman in her sixties or seventies with active or convalescent COVID-19. Material for sequencing was peripheral blood. This sequence joins TRBV6-6 and TRBJ2-3; TRBD2 is a possible D gene (6 bases). DNA for the CDR3: TGTGCCAGCAGTTTAGGCGGGATTAGCACAGATACGCAGTATTTT. Its protein is CASSLGGISTDTQYF.